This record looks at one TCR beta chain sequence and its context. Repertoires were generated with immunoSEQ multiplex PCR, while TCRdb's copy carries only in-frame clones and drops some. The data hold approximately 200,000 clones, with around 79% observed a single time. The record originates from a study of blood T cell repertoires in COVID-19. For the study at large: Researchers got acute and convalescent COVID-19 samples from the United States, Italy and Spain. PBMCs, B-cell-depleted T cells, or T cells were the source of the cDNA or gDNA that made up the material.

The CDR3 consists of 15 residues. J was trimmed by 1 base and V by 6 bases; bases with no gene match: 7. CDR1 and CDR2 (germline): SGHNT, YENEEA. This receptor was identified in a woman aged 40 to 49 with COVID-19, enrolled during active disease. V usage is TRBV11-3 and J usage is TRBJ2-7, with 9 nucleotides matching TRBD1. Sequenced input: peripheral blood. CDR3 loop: CASSRGQGTSYEQYF. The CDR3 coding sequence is TGTGCCAGCAGTCGCGGACAGGGGACATCCTACGAGCAGTACTTC.